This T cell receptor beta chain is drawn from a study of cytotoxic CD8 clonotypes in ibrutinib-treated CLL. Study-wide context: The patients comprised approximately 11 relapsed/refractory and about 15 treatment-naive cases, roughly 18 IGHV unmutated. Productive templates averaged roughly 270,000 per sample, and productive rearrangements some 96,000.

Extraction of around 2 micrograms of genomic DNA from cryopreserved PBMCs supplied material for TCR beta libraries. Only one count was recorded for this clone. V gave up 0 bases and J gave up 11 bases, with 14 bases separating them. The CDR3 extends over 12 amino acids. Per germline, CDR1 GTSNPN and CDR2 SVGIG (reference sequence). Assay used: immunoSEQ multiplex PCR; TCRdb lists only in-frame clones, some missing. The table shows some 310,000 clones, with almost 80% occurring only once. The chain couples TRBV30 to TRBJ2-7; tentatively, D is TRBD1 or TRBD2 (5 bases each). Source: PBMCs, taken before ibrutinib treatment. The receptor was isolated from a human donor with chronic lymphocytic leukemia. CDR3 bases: TGTGCCTGGAGTGTACGGGGTGGGACCGAGTACTTC. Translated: CAWSVRGGTEYF.